This T cell receptor (beta chain) originates from a study of OX40 agonist ivuxolimab in advanced cancers. Study-wide results and limits: At 0.1 to 3.0 mg/kg, clonal expansion of CD4+ and CD8+ blood T cells had occurred by week 6.

Patients were ineligible given autoimmune disease history or systemic immunosuppression. The V end lost 5 bases, the J end lost 2 bases, and 16 bases lay between the germline ends. The CDR3 is 15 amino acids. Germline V gene lookup returns CDR1 SGHTA and CDR2 FQGNSA. The repertoire was sequenced with immunoSEQ multiplex PCR; TCRdb's copy has only in-frame clones and lacks some. This table holds 40,000 to 60,000 clones, around 85% found once. Comment on this clone: No antigen is known for it.

The chain combines TRBV7-2 with TRBJ2-7, with D tentatively TRBD1 or TRBD2 (7 bases each). The sequences come from CD4+ or CD8+ T cells sorted from blood, collected in a trial of the OX40 agonist ivuxolimab. The sequence was obtained from an adult with an advanced solid tumor such as melanoma, head and neck, liver or kidney cancer. The CDR3 DNA follows: TGTGCCAGCAGCCCAGGGAGGGGGCCAACCTACGAGCAGTACTTC. This translates into CASSPGRGPTYEQYF.